A single sample is the source of the 32 T cell receptor beta chains below, sequenced in a study of cytomegalovirus exposure and HLA in healthy donors. Primers included in the PCR were 60 Vbeta and 13 Jbeta primers. Profiled with immunoSEQ multiplex PCR; TCRdb holds only in-frame clones, not every one. Here the sample spans about 120,000 clones, about 80% being singletons. The sequencing sample was made of PBMCs. The receptors derive from a female donor in good health and CMV-seropositive.

V and J are TRBV6-5 and TRBJ1-3; D may be TRBD1 (5 bases). CDR1 is MNHEY, CDR2 SVGAGI, per germline. Trimming shortened V by 4 bases and J by 0 bases, and 13 bases separated the two germline ends. The CDR3 runs 16 residues. CDR3 nucleotides: TGTGCCAGCAGTTCCTGGGGAGGGGACTCTGGAAACACCATATATTTT. This encodes CASSSWGGDSGNTIYF.

The chain uses TRBV12-5 and TRBJ1-2; no clear D gene. The V and J ends lost 8 bases and 1 base respectively, with 5 bases between them. CDR3 size: 11 residues. CDR1 and CDR2 from the germline V gene are LGHNT and FRNRAP. The CDR3 DNA sequence: TGTGCTAGTTCCCTTAACTATGGCTACACCTTC. Its protein product is CASSLNYGYTF.

The V call is TRBV6-5, the J call TRBJ2-3; 11 positions match TRBD2. J gave up 4 bases and V 5 bases, and 2 bases lay outside the gene matches. CDR3 length: 14 amino acids. The V gene's germline CDR1 is MNHEY and CDR2 SVGAGI. The CDR3 nucleotides are TGTGCCAGCAGTGATAGCGGGGGGGCAGATACGCAGTATTTT. Its translation: CASSDSGGADTQYF.

The J gene is TRBJ2-3, the V gene TRBV29-1; D possibly corresponds to TRBD2 (6 bases). The CDR3 runs to 16 residues. Germline loops: CDR1 SQVTM, CDR2 ANQGSEA. Trimming took 2 bases from V and 3 from J, leaving 18 bases between them. CDR3 sequence reads: CSVERAGGGSTDTQYF. Here the CDR3 DNA reads TGCAGCGTTGAAAGAGCGGGTGGGGGTTCTACAGATACGCAGTATTTT.

The chain uses TRBV28 and TRBJ1-1; the D gene is possibly TRBD1 (6 bases). CDR1 MDHEN and CDR2 SYDVKM come from the germline V gene. V dropped 7 bases and J dropped 5 bases, with 20 bases sitting between them. The CDR3 contains 15 residues. DNA for the CDR3: TGTGCCAGCAACATCATACAGGGCGGAAGGACTGAAGCTTTCTTT. Its translation is CASNIIQGGRTEAFF.

This sequence joins TRBV30 and TRBJ1-4; D gene uncertain. The CDR3 length is 13 residues. In germline, CDR1 is GTSNPN, CDR2 SVGIG (reference sequence). The V end was cut by 3 bases, the J end by 0 bases, with 5 bases between. This CDR3 is CAWSRSTNEKLFF. For the CDR3, the DNA is TGTGCCTGGAGCAGGTCAACTAATGAAAAACTGTTTTTT.

The chain combines TRBV20-1 with TRBJ2-3, with 8 bases fitting TRBD1. With 5 bases clipped from V and 8 bases from J, the junction kept 3 bases outside the gene matches. Germline V gives CDR1 DFQATT, CDR2 SNEGSKA (reference sequence). CDR3 length: 11 residues. The CDR3 reads CSADRGGTQYF. The CDR3 DNA reads TGCAGTGCTGACAGGGGTGGTACGCAGTATTTT.

The chain uses TRBV5-1 and TRBJ1-1; D might be TRBD1 (5 bases). Trimming pared 4 bases from V and 1 base from J, leaving 14 bases between. The V gene's germline CDR1 is SGHRS and CDR2 YFSETQ. This CDR3 is 15 amino acids long. CDR3 in DNA: TGCGCCAGCAGCAGGGGCTACGACCCGAACACTGAAGCTTTCTTT. Protein sequence: CASSRGYDPNTEAFF.

The chain recombines TRBV18 with TRBJ1-5, with unresolved D. Trimming removed 0 bases at V and 7 bases at J, with 13 bases between. The CDR3 covers 15 residues. Germline V gives CDR1 KGHSH, CDR2 LQKENI. CDR3 region: CASSPPPGWNQPQHF. The CDR3 coding sequence is TGTGCCAGCTCACCACCGCCAGGCTGGAACCAGCCCCAGCATTTT.

The genes are TRBV4-2 and TRBJ2-3; 7 nucleotides align to TRBD2. CDR3 length: 16 residues. Germline CDR1 is LGHNA and CDR2 is YNFKEQ. Trimming at V came to 1 base and at J to 1 base, leaving 5 bases not matched to a gene. DNA for the CDR3: TGTGCCAGCAGCCAAGGTATAGCGGGCGGCACAGATACGCAGTATTTT. Translating it yields CASSQGIAGGTDTQYF.

This chain connects TRBV28 to TRBJ2-2; 7 nucleotides line up with TRBD1. CDR1 MDHEN and CDR2 SYDVKM come from the germline V gene. CDR3 length: 14 residues. The ends lost 7 bases at V and 4 bases at J; junction bases unmatched: 6. CDR3 in DNA: TGTGCCAGCATGAGGCCAGGGGGCACCGGGGAGCTGTTTTTT. Residues: CASMRPGGTGELFF.

This clone was counted between two and nine times. This CDR3 reads CASGRTGSGNTIYF. CDR3 in DNA: TGTGCCAGCGGTCGAACGGGGTCTGGAAACACCATATATTTT. This chain connects TRBV13 to TRBJ1-3; D not certain. Trimming took off 8 bases at V and 1 base at J, with 12 bases between the two ends. The CDR3 covers 14 residues. CDR1 is PRHDT, CDR2 FYEKMQ, per germline (reference sequence).

V is TRBV7-6 and J is TRBJ2-7; D is unresolved. Looked up from germline, CDR1 is SGHVS and CDR2 is FNYEAQ. Trimming removed 5 bases at V and 0 bases at J, with 5 bases between. The CDR3 is 12 amino acids. The CDR3 DNA is TGTGCCAGCAGCCGTAGCTCCTACGAGCAGTACTTC. This sequence encodes CASSRSSYEQYF. The whole variable domain, remainder taken from reference TRBV7-6 and TRBJ2-7, is GAGVSQSPRYKVTKRGQDVALRCDPISGHVSLYWYRQALGQGPEFLTYFNYEAQQDKSGLPNDRFSAERPEGSISTLTIQRTEQRDSAMYRCASSRSSYEQYFGPGTRLTVT.

The genes are TRBV28 and TRBJ1-3; unclear D gene. Trimming shortened V by 4 bases and J by 0 bases, and 7 bases separated the two germline ends. Germline V CDR1 and CDR2: MDHEN, SYDVKM. This CDR3 has 14 residues. The CDR3 coding sequence is TGTGCCAGCAGTTATCAACTCTCTGGAAACACCATATATTTT. Protein sequence: CASSYQLSGNTIYF.

Only a few counts were recorded for this clone. The V gene is TRBV7-9, the J gene TRBJ1-4; TRBD1 is a possible D gene (5 bases). Germline V lookup: CDR1 SEHNR, CDR2 FQNEAQ (reference sequence). Trimming removed 3 bases from V and 4 bases from J, with 9 bases in between. This CDR3 spans 14 amino acids. CDR3 region: CASSLLGGNEKLFF. For the CDR3, the DNA is TGTGCCAGCAGCTTGTTGGGGGGTAATGAAAAACTGTTTTTT.

The CDR3 nucleotides are TGCGCCAGCAGCAGTGGGGACAGCCATAATTCACCCCTCCACTTT. This translates into CASSSGDSHNSPLHF. This sequence joins TRBV5-1 and TRBJ1-6; TRBD1 matches at 7 bases. V lost 4 bases, J lost 5 bases, and 6 bases stayed unmatched. The germline gives CDR1 SGHRS, CDR2 YFSETQ. The CDR3 has 15 amino acids.

This clone is termed large (0.1 to 1%). The genes are TRBV6-5 and TRBJ2-1; 8 bases align to TRBD1. The CDR3 sequence is 15 residues long. Per the germline V gene, CDR1 is MNHEY and CDR2 is SVGAGI. V shed 6 bases, J shed 3 bases, and the junction held 7 bases outside the gene matches. The CDR3 DNA reads as TGTGCCAGCAGGATGTACAGGGGGAACTACAATGAGCAGTTCTTC. This gives the protein CASRMYRGNYNEQFF.

The chain uses TRBV19 and TRBJ1-5; 7 bases align to TRBD1. The V gene's germline CDR1 is LNHDA and CDR2 SQIVND (reference sequence). V shed 6 bases, J shed 6 bases, and the junction held 11 bases outside the gene matches. This CDR3 has 15 amino acids. DNA of the CDR3: TGTGCCAGTAGCCCAGAAGACAGGGCAGGTCAGCCCCAGCATTTT. Protein sequence: CASSPEDRAGQPQHF. Combining the CDR3 with reference TRBV19 and TRBJ1-5 gives the whole variable domain DGGITQSPKYLFRKEGQNVTLSCEQNLNHDAMYWYRQDPGQGLRLIYYSQIVNDFQKGDIAEGYSVSREKKESFPLTVTSAQKNPTAFYLCASSPEDRAGQPQHFGDGTRLSIL.

The gene calls are TRBV14 and TRBJ1-2, with a weak D call TRBD1 (5 bases). Between the trimmed V and J ends, which lost 5 bases and 4 bases, there was a span of 11 bases. The CDR3 is 13 residues long. Germline CDR1 reads SGHDN; CDR2 reads FVKESK. CDR3 loop: CASSGGVTYGYTF. The CDR3 DNA reads as TGTGCCAGCAGCGGAGGGGTAACCTATGGCTACACCTTC.

The V and J genes are TRBV7-9 and TRBJ2-5, with D perhaps TRBD1 (6 bases). CDR3 length equals 14 residues. Germline CDR1 is SEHNR and CDR2 is FQNEAQ (reference sequence). Trimming stripped 1 base from V and 2 bases from J, with 8 bases between. This CDR3 is CASSLGGHQETQYF. In nucleotides, the CDR3 is TGTGCCAGCAGCTTAGGGGGGCATCAAGAGACCCAGTACTTC.

This clone showed up just once. The chain has TRBV7-9 and TRBJ1-2; D gene unclear. The germline V and J ends were trimmed by 8 bases and 1 base, with 14 bases remaining between them. The CDR3 covers 14 residues. CDR1 is SEHNR, CDR2 FQNEAQ, per germline (reference sequence). CDR3 in amino acids: CASFTGGVNYGYTF. In DNA form, the CDR3 reads TGTGCCAGCTTCACTGGAGGAGTTAACTATGGCTACACCTTC.

This chain uses TRBV4-1 with TRBJ2-3, with 10 nucleotides matching TRBD2. This CDR3 spans 18 amino acids. Germline CDR1 MGHRA, CDR2 YSYEKL. V was clipped by 2 bases and J by 5 bases; unmatched bases: 13. The CDR3 DNA follows: TGCGCCAGCAGCCAATCCCCGAGCGGGGGGGCCGTTGTAGATACGCAGTATTTT. It codes for CASSQSPSGGAVVDTQYF.

The chain joins TRBV14 to TRBJ1-6, with TRBD1 identical over 7 bases. The CDR3 covers 14 residues. Germline CDR1 and CDR2: SGHDN and FVKESK. Germline trimming cut 6 bases from V and 9 bases from J; bases unmatched to any gene: 8. This CDR3 is CASRTGQSPSPLHF. DNA of the CDR3: TGTGCCAGCAGAACGGGACAGAGTCCTTCACCCCTCCACTTT.

The CDR3 loop reads CASSPPSTEAFF. The CDR3 nucleotides read TGTGCCAGCAGCCCCCCCAGCACTGAAGCTTTCTTT. The genes are TRBV7-2 and TRBJ1-1; D uncertain. V was cut by 5 bases and J by 4 bases, with 8 bases left in between. The length of the CDR3 is 12 residues. Germline V gene sequence: CDR1 SGHTA, CDR2 FQGNSA.

The J gene is TRBJ1-2, the V gene TRBV12-5; 7 bases align to TRBD1. Looked up from germline, CDR1 is LGHNT and CDR2 is FRNRAP. The ends lost 7 bases at V and 3 bases at J; junction bases unmatched: 5. CDR3 length equals 13 residues. CDR3 sequence reads: CASARQGDYGYTF. As DNA, the CDR3 is TGTGCTAGTGCCCGACAGGGAGACTATGGCTACACCTTC.

V and J are TRBV30 and TRBJ2-7; weak D call: TRBD1 (5 bases). Per the germline V gene, CDR1 is GTSNPN and CDR2 is SVGIG (reference sequence). Trimming took off 2 bases at V and 2 bases at J, with 13 bases between the two ends. The CDR3 is 14 residues long. CDR3 sequence: CAWSNQGKPYEQYF. The DNA for the CDR3 is TGTGCCTGGAGTAACCAGGGAAAACCCTACGAGCAGTACTTC.

The gene calls are TRBV19 and TRBJ1-4; 7 bases map to TRBD1. The germline CDR1 and CDR2 sequences are LNHDA and SQIVND (reference sequence). V gave up 5 bases and J gave up 0 bases; unmatched junction bases: 12. The CDR3 has 18 residues. CDR3 in DNA: TGTGCCAGTAGTGGCCGGGACAGCGAGACTGCAACTAATGAAAAACTGTTTTTT. This sequence encodes CASSGRDSETATNEKLFF.

V gene TRBV6-6 combines with J gene TRBJ1-5; tentatively, D is TRBD1 (6 bases). CDR3 length equals 13 residues. Germline V gives CDR1 MNHNY, CDR2 SVGAGI (reference sequence). Deletions cut 10 bases from V and 5 bases from J, with 15 bases between. CDR3 in DNA: TGTGCCACTCAGGGGCAGACTCATCAGCCCCAGCATTTT. Translating gives CATQGQTHQPQHF.

The CDR3 coding sequence is TGTGCCAGCAGCACTGACCTAGCGGAGAACACCGGGGAGCTGTTTTTT. It specifies CASSTDLAENTGELFF. The chain is built from TRBV9 and TRBJ2-2, with 7 bases lining up with TRBD2. The germline V gene encodes CDR1 SGDLS and CDR2 YYNGEE. This CDR3 spans 16 amino acids. The V and J ends lost 4 bases and 1 base, in that order; junction bases with no gene match: 7.

The genes are TRBV5-1 and TRBJ1-2, with no clear D. CDR1 and CDR2 from the germline V gene are SGHRS and YFSETQ. With 0 bases removed from V and 3 bases from J, the gap between germline ends came to 6 bases. The CDR3 has 13 amino acids. CDR3 protein: CASSLGQDYGYTF. The CDR3 nucleotides are TGCGCCAGCAGCTTGGGCCAGGACTATGGCTACACCTTC.

With respect to this clone: Other DNA sequences in this sample translate to the same CDR3. J is TRBJ1-1 and V is TRBV18, with TRBD1 as a possible D gene (5 bases). CDR1 and CDR2 from the germline V gene are KGHSH and LQKENI. Trimming shortened V by 0 bases and J by 0 bases, and 8 bases separated the two germline ends. The CDR3 covers 15 residues. The CDR3 here is CASSPPAGMNTEAFF. The CDR3 DNA is TGTGCCAGCTCACCACCAGCAGGGATGAACACTGAAGCTTTCTTT.

In this sample, this clone turned up a few times. The V call is TRBV5-1, the J call TRBJ1-2, with 7 bases matching TRBD1. The CDR3 consists of 13 residues. V shed 7 bases and J 6 bases; nucleotides not matched to a gene: 9. The germline V gene encodes CDR1 SGHRS and CDR2 YFSETQ. CDR3: CASGPDRVDGYTF. CDR3 in DNA: TGCGCCAGCGGCCCTGACAGGGTAGATGGCTACACCTTC.